This T cell receptor beta chain was captured by sequencing in a study of T cells in Graves' hyperthyroidism and ophthalmopathy. Study-wide context: Blood from the periphery was taken at initial diagnosis, before any treatment. Broader study findings: Blood also contained most expanded thyroid clonotypes above 0.001. A 13 V-J signature model discriminated ophthalmopathy versus stable hyperthyroidism. The model identified upcoming ophthalmopathy a median around 6 months ahead of onset.

V lost 3 bases to trimming and J lost 6 bases; unmatched junction nucleotides: 0. CDR1 is KGHSH, CDR2 LQKENI, per germline. This CDR3 spans 13 amino acids. What was amplified from RNA transcripts were TCR beta CDR3 regions. HTBI primers were the set used in a first-round RT-PCR of the TCR CDR3. Via MiXCR, TCRdb re-called the multiplex PCR reads, giving one row per CDR3 protein. The data contain hundreds of thousands of distinct CDR3 sequences, roughly 20% of them singletons. On this clonotype itself: Its antigen remains unidentified.

The sequenced material came from blood. The TCR comes from a woman aged 45-65 years with Graves' hyperthyroidism that later progressed to Graves' ophthalmopathy. V and J are TRBV18 and TRBJ1-4, with TRBD1 matching over 8 bases. The CDR3 nucleotides read TGTGCCAGCTCACCGGGACAGGATGAAAAACTGTTTTTT. Translation gives CASSPGQDEKLFF.